The source of this T cell receptor (beta chain) is a study of cytomegalovirus exposure and HLA in healthy donors. This clone showed up just a few times. Germline-derived CDR1 and CDR2 are LNHDA and SQIVND (reference sequence). The V end lost 1 base, the J end lost 7 bases, and 20 bases lay between the germline ends. The CDR3 runs 17 residues. Assay: immunoSEQ multiplex PCR; the TCRdb copy retains only in-frame clones and omits some. This table holds over 150,000 clones, 65% to 90% found once. The chain combines TRBV19 with TRBJ1-5; tentatively, D is TRBD1 (5 bases). The sequencing sample was made of PBMCs. The clonotype was recovered from a woman aged 18 to 35 in good health and CMV-seronegative. CDR3 amino acids: CASSIVERGKGKQPQHF. The DNA of the CDR3 is TGTGCCAGTAGTATAGTGGAAAGGGGCAAGGGGAAACAGCCCCAGCATTTT.